A selection of T cell receptor beta chains follows, all from one sample in a study of PD-1 blockade in classical Hodgkin lymphoma. Only in-frame clones appear in the TCRdb table, and some are missing; sequencing was by immunoSEQ multiplex PCR. The repertoire includes 35,000 to 45,000 clones, approximately 87% of them detected once, and approximately 8.8% sits in the top ten. This material consisted of peripheral blood mononuclear cells (PBMCs), taken at baseline. These receptors were obtained from a human donor with classical Hodgkin lymphoma. Both conserved end residues are part of each CDR3. D genes are given only for firm matches. Size is stated for part of the rows, as once, few or many counts, or as a class when the clone is expanded.

>.|.|TRBJ2-1|TRBV11-2
TGTGCCAGCAGCTCCTTTCGACTAGTCTTTTTCAATGAGCAGTTCTTC
CASSSFRLVFFNEQFF
>.|.|TRBJ2-1|TRBV6-6
TGTGCCAGCAGTTCCCAGGGTCCCATCTACAATGAGCAGTTCTTC
CASSSQGPIYNEQFF
>.|.|TRBJ2-2|TRBV9
TGTGCCAGCAGCCCCCCGGGGGTCGCGAACACCGGGGAGCTGTTTTTT
CASSPPGVANTGELFF
>.|.|TRBJ2-3|TRBV19
TGTGCCACCTCCGTTGAAACAGATACGCAGTATTTT
CATSVETDTQYF
>.|TRBD1|TRBJ1-5|TRBV27
TGTGCCAGCAGTTGGGACAGGGATAGCAATCAGCCCCAGCATTTT
CASSWDRDSNQPQHF
>.|TRBD2|TRBJ2-7|TRBV2
TGTGCCAGCAGTGAAAGGAGCGGGGGGGCCTACGAGCAGTACTTC
CASSERSGGAYEQYF
>.|TRBD2|TRBJ2-2|TRBV27
TGTGCCAGCAGTTTGACTAGCGGGAGAATCACCGGGGAGCTGTTTTTT
CASSLTSGRITGELFF
>.|TRBD1|TRBJ1-2|TRBV5-6
TGTGCCAGCAGGGAAGACAGGGGTGACTACACCTTC
CASREDRGDYTF
>.|TRBD1|TRBJ1-2|TRBV7-9
TGTGCCAGCAGCCCAGGGGGAGGGGGACGCTATGGCTACACCTTC
CASSPGGGGRYGYTF
>.|TRBD1|TRBJ2-2|TRBV7-3
TGTGCCAGCAGCTCCGGGACAGGGACCGGGGAGCTGTTTTTT
CASSSGTGTGELFF
>medium-sized|.|TRBJ1-1|TRBV7-9
TGTGCCAGCAGCTCAGGGTATCACACTGAAGCTTTCTTT
CASSSGYHTEAFF
>few|TRBD2|TRBJ2-3|TRBV27
TGTGCCAGCAGCCTGACCGGGACTAGCGGGAGTATACCAGATACGCAGTATTTT
CASSLTGTSGSIPDTQYF
>.|.|TRBJ2-5|TRBV6-6
TGTGCCAGCAGTTACTCCAGGGTGAGAGAGACCCAGTACTTC
CASSYSRVRETQYF
>.|TRBD2|TRBJ2-7|TRBV18
TGTGCCAGCTCCGGGGTCCGCGGGAGTTCCAACGAGCAGTACTTC
CASSGVRGSSNEQYF
>.|.|TRBJ2-3|TRBV18
TGTGCCAGCTCCGCGGGGCAGGGGACGACAGATACGCAGTATTTT
CASSAGQGTTDTQYF
>.|.|TRBJ2-7|TRBV9
TGTGCCAGCAGCGTAGAGGAAGCGGCACGCTCCTACGAGCAGTACTTC
CASSVEEAARSYEQYF
>.|.|TRBJ1-1|TRBV7-9
TGTGCCAGCAGCACCCGACAGCTAATGAACACTGAAGCTTTCTTT
CASSTRQLMNTEAFF
>.|.|TRBJ2-7|TRBV11-2
TGTGCCAGCAGCGAATTGGGCAGGGGAAGCTCCTACGAGCAGTACTTC
CASSELGRGSSYEQYF
>.|TRBD1|TRBJ2-7|TRBV27
TGTGCCAGCAGCCCTAGGACAGGGCTAACCTACGAGCAGTACTTC
CASSPRTGLTYEQYF
>.|.|TRBJ2-7|TRBV18
TGTGCCAGCTCACCGGACCAGGGCTACGAGCAGTACTTC
CASSPDQGYEQYF
>.|TRBD2|TRBJ2-4|TRBV9
TGTGCCAGCAGCGTAGGCCTAGCGGGATTAAACATTCAGTACTTC
CASSVGLAGLNIQYF
>once|.|TRBJ1-5|TRBV6-5
TGTGCCAGCAGTCCCTCGGACCAATCAGCCCAGCATTTT
CASSPSDQSAQHF
>.|.|TRBJ2-3|TRBV30
TGTGCCTGGACGAAGGGCACAGATACGCAGTATTTT
CAWTKGTDTQYF
>.|TRBD1|TRBJ1-6|TRBV25-1
TGTGCCAGCAGTGATTACAGGGGGAGGTATAATTCACCCCTCCACTTT
CASSDYRGRYNSPLHF
>once|TRBD1|TRBJ1-4|TRBV19
TGTGCCAGTAGTATAACTGACAGGGAAGATGAAAAACTGTTTTTT
CASSITDREDEKLFF
>.|.|TRBJ1-1|TRBV6-1
TGTGCCAGCAATAAACAGGGTCACACTGAAGCTTTCTTT
CASNKQGHTEAFF
>.|.|TRBJ2-1|TRBV27
TGTGCCAGCAGTCCCCTAGGGGCCTCCTACAATGAGCAGTTCTTC
CASSPLGASYNEQFF
>.|.|TRBJ1-5|TRBV19
TGTGCCAGTACGCGGGGGAGGTTTTATAGCAATCAGCCCCAGCATTTT
CASTRGRFYSNQPQHF
>.|TRBD2|TRBJ2-1|TRBV6-1
TGTGCCAGCAGTGAGCGGGGGGGGTTTGGTGAGCAGTTCTTC
CASSERGGFGEQFF
>.|TRBD2|TRBJ2-1|TRBV7-2
TGTGCCAGCAGCCCTGGCGGGGGTAATGAGCAGTTCTTC
CASSPGGGNEQFF
>.|.|TRBJ2-7|TRBV13
TGTGCCAGCAGCTTAGGGTACGGGTCGGACGAGCAGTACTTC
CASSLGYGSDEQYF
>.|TRBD1|TRBJ2-7|TRBV10-1
TGCGCCAGCACTCCGCCAGGGACAGGGGACCACGAGCAGTACTTC
CASTPPGTGDHEQYF
>.|.|TRBJ1-2|TRBV6-5
TGTGCCAGCAGCCCGGGCGATGGCTACACCTTC
CASSPGDGYTF
>few|TRBD1|TRBJ1-2|TRBV7-2
TGTGCCAGCGCCGGCCATGGGACAGGATATGGCTACACCTTC
CASAGHGTGYGYTF
>.|TRBD1|TRBJ2-7|TRBV7-8
TGTGCCAGCAGCTTAGCCGTGGGACAGGGTATCACCTACGAGCAGTACTTC
CASSLAVGQGITYEQYF
>.|.|TRBJ1-1|TRBV5-6
TGTGCCAGCAGCTTCCTGGACACTTACACTGAAGCTTTCTTT
CASSFLDTYTEAFF
>.|.|TRBJ2-1|TRBV5-8
TGTGCCAGCAGCTTCTGGACCAAGTACAATGAGCAGTTCTTC
CASSFWTKYNEQFF
>.|.|TRBJ1-2|TRBV6-6
TGTGCCACCGAAAGAGGGGAATTGGGCTTGAGGTATGGCTACACCTTC
CATERGELGLRYGYTF
>.|TRBD1|TRBJ1-6|TRBV4-1
TGCGCCAGCAGCCAAGAAGGGGGGACAGGAAGAACTAGCTCCTATAATTCACCCCTCCACTTT
CASSQEGGTGRTSSYNSPLHF
>few|TRBD1|TRBJ1-3|TRBV7-2
TGTGCCAGCAGCCTGACAGGGCAGGGCTCTGGAAACACCATATATTTT
CASSLTGQGSGNTIYF
>.|TRBD1|TRBJ1-1|TRBV7-2
TGTGCCAGCAGCAGGGGGCGGACTGAAGCTTTCTTT
CASSRGRTEAFF
>.|.|TRBJ2-2|TRBV5-1
TGCGCCAGCAGCTTGGGCAGGGTCGGTAACGGGGAGCTGTTTTTT
CASSLGRVGNGELFF
>.|TRBD1|TRBJ2-7|TRBV6-6
TGTGCCAGCAGTAGGACAGGGACCTACGAGCAGTACTTC
CASSRTGTYEQYF
>once|.|TRBJ2-2|TRBV7-6
TGTGCCAGCAGCTTATCAGAAAGAGTAACCGGGGAGCTGTTTTTT
CASSLSERVTGELFF
>.|TRBD1|TRBJ2-1|TRBV9
TGTGCCAGCAGCGTAGCCCCCGGGACAGGAGTGTACAATGAGCAGTTCTTC
CASSVAPGTGVYNEQFF
>.|TRBD2|TRBJ2-3|TRBV27
TGTGCCAGCATGACTAGCGGGAGTCCCTATATTCTCACAGATACGCAGTATTTT
CASMTSGSPYILTDTQYF
>.|.|TRBJ1-4|TRBV7-9
TGTGCCAGCAGCTTCCCGACAGGTACAACTAATGAAAAACTGTTTTTT
CASSFPTGTTNEKLFF
>.|.|TRBJ2-2|TRBV27
TGTGCCAGCAGTTTAAGCCCCACATTAGCCACCGGGGAGCTGTTTTTT
CASSLSPTLATGELFF
>few|.|TRBJ1-1|TRBV18
TGTGCCAGCTCACCAGGACTGCACACTGAAGCTTTCTTT
CASSPGLHTEAFF